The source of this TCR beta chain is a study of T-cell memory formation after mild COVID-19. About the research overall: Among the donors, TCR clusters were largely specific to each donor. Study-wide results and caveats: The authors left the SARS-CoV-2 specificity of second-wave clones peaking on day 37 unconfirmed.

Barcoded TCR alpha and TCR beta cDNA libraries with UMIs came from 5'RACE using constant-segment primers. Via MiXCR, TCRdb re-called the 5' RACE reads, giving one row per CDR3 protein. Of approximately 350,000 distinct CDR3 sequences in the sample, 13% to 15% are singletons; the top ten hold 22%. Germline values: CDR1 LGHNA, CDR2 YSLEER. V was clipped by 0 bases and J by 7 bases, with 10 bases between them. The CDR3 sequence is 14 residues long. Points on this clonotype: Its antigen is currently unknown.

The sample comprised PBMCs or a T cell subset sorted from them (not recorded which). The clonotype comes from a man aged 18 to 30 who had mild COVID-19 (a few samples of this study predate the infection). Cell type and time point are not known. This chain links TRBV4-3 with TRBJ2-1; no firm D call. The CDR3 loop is CASSQEPTANEQFF. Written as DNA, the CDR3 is TGCGCCAGCAGCCAAGAACCGACTGCTAATGAGCAGTTCTTC.